This TCR beta chain was recovered during a study of T cell responses to AZD1222 COVID-19 vaccine (dated by TCRdb to the early 2020s). Background on the whole study: AZD1222 recipients with second doses at about 4 weeks or about 12 weeks were pooled, because spike-specific TCR depth and breadth did not differ between schedules. Enrollment into the trials was organized by age into subgroups of 18-55, 56-69 and 70-plus years, and those subgroups contained roughly 140, 27 and 60 TCR-sequenced participants, respectively. A total of over 230 trial participants underwent TCR sequencing, of whom some 210 received two doses of AZD1222 and about 25 received two doses of the MenACWY control vaccine. Beyond this particular receptor, the publication reports: Spike-specific TCR breadth and depth rose significantly after two AZD1222 doses compared with day 0 and with MenACWY recipients. Participants were mostly white British and included more females than males, and it was suggested by the authors that clonal diversity may have been underestimated. Because no day 14 peak-response samples were available, the repertoires could be characterized only after the peak T cell response. Reportedly, almost half of the unique spike-specific TCRs recognized epitopes lying outside the regions that are mutated in the B.1.351 and B.1.1.7 variants. In the small 56-69-year group, the increase in depth fell short of significance, most likely because of low power. Conclusions about previously exposed vaccinees are limited because only 6 or 7 AZD1222 recipients were SARS-CoV-2 seropositive at baseline. The whole spike protein was spanned by vaccine-associated CD4 TCRs, and dominant responses were seen in regions 160-218 and 743-854.

Via the germline V gene (reference sequence), CDR1 is PRHDT and CDR2 FYEKMQ. Counted from cysteine to phenylalanine, this CDR3 has 15 amino acids. CDR3 DNA only is kept here, 45 bases in frame from base 1. V lost 5 bases and J lost 0 bases, and the count of bases not matched to a germline gene is 5. In the case of this clone: Its antigen remains undetermined. No much larger clonotype is one base removed from it; base qualities were not supplied.

This specimen's time point label, interpreted: baseline before first vaccination. Vaccinee samples came from UK trials COV001 and COV002, including a single-blind randomized controlled phase 2/3 trial of AZD1222 (ChAdOx1 nCoV-19) in healthy adults. For TCRbeta chain sequencing, PBMC samples were collected from trial participants at day 0 and at day 28 after the second dose. The CDR3 regions of human TCRbeta chains were analyzed by immunosequencing. The study's own analysis went as follows. TCRs in the repertoires were compared against a reference library of SARS-CoV-2-specific TCRs that had been generated with the MIRA antigen-specificity platform. Breadth was defined as the fraction of unique TCRs that were SARS-CoV-2-associated, and depth was defined as the fraction of total T cells that were SARS-CoV-2-associated. Using the MIRA data, each spike-specific TCR was assigned both to the spike region to which the TCR was reactive and to a CD4 or CD8 class. Log10-transformed breadth and depth values were compared by one-way ANOVA with Sidak's multiple comparisons tests. Sourced from immuneACCESS, this table was stored by TCRdb with only in-frame sequences that have V and J called. A share of the clones is absent; for the studies checked, an unresolved V gene accounts for under half, and the remainder has no known explanation. V and J calls and clone size follow that table, whereas D and trimming were derived from the DNA. In all, the sample holds about 140,000 clones, and roughly 90% of those were seen once. The ten most abundant clones make up around 5% of the sample.

The receptor chain draws on TRBV13 and TRBJ1-1, with TRBD1 identical over 8 junction bases. The receptor was isolated from an adult in good health. The specimen comprised peripheral blood, sampled on day 0 of AZD1222 vaccination. The CDR3 protein sequence reads: CASSRGDRLNTEAFF. The DNA reads TGTGCCAGCAGCCGTGGGGACAGGTTGAACACTGAAGCTTTCTTT.